This record looks at one T cell receptor (beta chain) sequence and its context. The source of the sample is a study of control samples from healthy donors and cancer patients. The data were produced by immunoSEQ multiplex PCR, yet TCRdb's version contains in-frame clones alone and is incomplete. This sample yields about 150,000 clones, of which roughly 94% are seen a single time; over 1.3% belongs to the top ten. Material: blood. The source of this sequence is a woman between 18 and 29 years old in good health.

The CDR3 loop reads CASSFHRRAEAFF. CDR3 nucleotide sequence: TGTGCCAGCAGTTTCCACAGAAGAGCCGAAGCTTTCTTT. The chain is built from TRBV12-3 or TRBV12-4 and TRBJ1-1, with D unclear. With 3 bases removed from V and 8 bases from J, the gap between germline ends came to 13 bases. The CDR3 covers 13 residues.